This T cell receptor (beta chain) was obtained from a study of shared clonotypes between healthy human individuals. CCR7-negative CD45RA+ TemRA cells were combined with CD45RO+ cells to form CD8 memory. Study results and limitations: Of the naive CD4 clonotypes, roughly 5% were shared across a handful of donors. Genetic and exposure-history diversity was limited by the few donors.

The V and J ends lost 1 base and 6 bases respectively, with 4 bases between them. Germline lookup yields CDR1 SGHVS and CDR2 FQNEAQ. CDR3 length: 12 residues. This was a deep-level run. Some clones are missing from TCRdb's copy, which holds only in-frame ones; the method was immunoSEQ multiplex PCR. The table includes about 120,000 clones, roughly 70% detected once. On this clone itself: Its matching antigen is unknown.

The specimen sequenced was memory CD8+ T cells sorted from blood. Subset here: CD45RO+ cells pooled with CCR7-negative TemRA cells. This clonotype was sampled from a young woman in good health. The chain recombines TRBV7-8 with TRBJ1-5; the D is unclear. The CDR3 DNA is TGTGCCAGCAGCTTAGGGCTTCAGCCCCAGCATTTT. It specifies CASSLGLQPQHF. Using reference TRBV7-8 and TRBJ1-5 for the parts outside the CDR3, the full variable domain is GAGVSQSPRYKVAKRGQDVALRCDPISGHVSLFWYQQALGQGPEFLTYFQNEAQLDKSGLPSDRFFAERPEGSVSTLKIQRTQQEDSAVYLCASSLGLQPQHFGDGTRLSIL.